These 16 T cell receptor beta chains originate from one sample sequenced in a study of T-cell memory formation after mild COVID-19. TCRdb re-called the 5' RACE reads with MiXCR, one entry per CDR3 protein. The top ten hold 2.5% to 3.5% of the sample, which has about 210,000 distinct CDR3 sequences, 10% seen once. Sequencing input: PBMCs or a T cell subset sorted from them (not recorded which). The origin of the receptors is a man aged 18 to 30 who had mild COVID-19 (a few samples of this study predate the infection). Cell type and time point are not known.

V usage is TRBV10-3 and J usage is TRBJ2-1; TRBD2 matches at 7 bases. The CDR3 length is 14 residues. Trimming removed 6 bases from V and 6 bases from J; junction bases left unmatched: 8. CDR1 is ENHRY, CDR2 SYGVKD, per germline. CDR3 loop: CAIRELAMGNEQFF. CDR3 DNA: TGTGCCATCAGGGAACTAGCGATGGGCAATGAGCAGTTCTTC.

The chain combines TRBV18 with TRBJ1-5, with 8 positions matching TRBD1. V was clipped by 4 bases and J by 6 bases; unmatched bases: 8. The germline CDR1 and CDR2 sequences are KGHSH and LQKENI. The CDR3 spans 15 residues. The CDR3 protein is CASSLRGQDVQPQHF. The CDR3 DNA is TGTGCCAGCTCACTACGGGGACAGGATGTTCAGCCCCAGCATTTT.

The rearrangement links TRBV7-9 to TRBJ2-3; D could derive from TRBD1 or TRBD2 (5 bases each). The CDR3 sequence is 14 residues long. The germline CDR1 and CDR2 sequences are SEHNR and FQNEAQ (reference sequence). V was clipped by 11 bases and J by 7 bases, with 22 bases between them. CDR3 coding DNA: TGTGCCTGTCGCCATCGGGGCCCCCGGCATACGCAGTATTTT. This gives the protein CACRHRGPRHTQYF.

This chain links TRBV9 with TRBJ2-3, with unresolved D. The V gene lost 3 bases and the J gene lost 2 bases, with 1 base spanning the gap. CDR1 and CDR2 (germline): SGDLS, YYNGEE. CDR3 length: 11 amino acids. The CDR3 loop reads CASSDTDTQYF. CDR3 DNA: TGTGCCAGCAGCGACACAGATACGCAGTATTTT.

This clonotype was observed at least ten times. CDR3 sequence reads: CASSLNGLTKNIQYF. CDR3 DNA: TGTGCCAGCAGTTTAAACGGACTAACCAAAAACATTCAGTACTTC. The genes are TRBV12-3 or TRBV12-4 and TRBJ2-4, with a weak D call TRBD2 (6 bases). The V end lost 2 bases, the J end lost 2 bases, and 10 bases lay between the germline ends. This CDR3 spans 15 amino acids.

The chain is built from TRBV28 and TRBJ2-1; TRBD1 matches 7 bases. Germline loops: CDR1 MDHEN, CDR2 SYDVKM. V shed 0 bases, J shed 0 bases, and the junction held 2 bases outside the gene matches. The CDR3 is made up of 16 amino acids. CDR3 coding DNA: TGTGCCAGCAGTTTATGGGCAGGGGGCTCCTACAATGAGCAGTTCTTC. Translation: CASSLWAGGSYNEQFF.

This rearrangement joins TRBV7-2 to TRBJ2-3, with no clear D. CDR3 length equals 15 residues. V lost 0 bases and J 8 bases, leaving 15 bases between the germline ends. Germline CDR1 SGHTA, CDR2 FQGNSA. The CDR3 sequence: CASSLARVTQGTQYF. CDR3 in DNA: TGTGCCAGCAGCTTAGCCCGGGTTACCCAAGGTACGCAGTATTTT.

This clonotype was detected a few times. The chain combines TRBV5-1 with TRBJ2-3; D gene uncertain. Germline-derived CDR1 and CDR2 are SGHRS and YFSETQ. V lost 4 bases to trimming and J lost 2 bases, with 8 bases between them. CDR3 size: 13 residues. As DNA, the CDR3 is TGCGCCAGCAGCGCCAGTGACACAGATACGCAGTATTTT. Residues: CASSASDTDTQYF.

The chain links TRBV7-2 to TRBJ2-2; 8 bases match TRBD2. V lost 6 bases and J lost 4; bases outside the gene matches: 10. The CDR3 is 16 residues long. Germline V gene sequence: CDR1 SGHTA, CDR2 FQGNSA. DNA of the CDR3: TGTGCCAGCAGGCCTACGGGGGGGCCGGGCACCGGGGAGCTGTTTTTT. It specifies CASRPTGGPGTGELFF.

This clonotype was seen a single time. V usage is TRBV7-6 and J usage is TRBJ2-3; 10 bases agree with TRBD1. Germline V CDR1 and CDR2: SGHVS, FNYEAQ. After removal of 10 bases from V and 2 bases from J, the junction contained 9 bases not matched to a gene. The CDR3 runs 15 residues. The CDR3 DNA is TGTGCCACCACCGGGGACAGGGGCTCCACAGATACGCAGTATTTT. Protein: CATTGDRGSTDTQYF.

This clonotype came up a few times. Sequence at one end of the junction differs from germline and may be a read error. This chain joins TRBV6-4 and TRBJ1-3; D is unresolved. This CDR3 spans 10 amino acids. Looked up from germline, CDR1 is MRHNA and CDR2 is SNTAGT. CDR3: CARGGLSGDF. Here the CDR3 DNA reads TGTGCCAGAGGAGGGCTCTCTGGGGATTTT.

This clonotype was seen many times. The genes are TRBV4-1 and TRBJ2-7; D is undetermined. Per the germline V gene, CDR1 is MGHRA and CDR2 is YSYEKL. With 2 bases removed from V and 7 bases from J, the gap between germline ends came to 12 bases. The CDR3 extends over 13 amino acids. The CDR3 loop is CASSQWILEEQYV. For the CDR3, the DNA is TGCGCCAGCAGCCAATGGATCTTGGAAGAGCAGTACGTC.

This clonotype was counted at least ten times. The CDR3 sequence: CASRSGGAYNEQFF. CDR3 nucleotide sequence: TGTGCCAGCAGGAGCGGGGGGGCCTACAATGAGCAGTTCTTC. J is TRBJ2-1 and V is TRBV6-5; 10 nucleotides line up with TRBD2. After removal of 6 bases from V and 2 bases from J, the junction contained 1 base not matched to a gene. Germline CDR1 MNHEY, CDR2 SVGAGI. The CDR3 totals 14 residues.

This chain links TRBV5-1 with TRBJ1-4; D possibly corresponds to TRBD1 (5 bases). Germline CDR1 is SGHRS and CDR2 is YFSETQ. There are 16 residues in the CDR3. V was trimmed by 2 bases and J by 3 bases, leaving 14 bases between them. The CDR3 DNA sequence: TGCGCCAGCAGCTTTAGAGTGGCAGGGTCTAATGAAAAACTGTTTTTT. Translating it yields CASSFRVAGSNEKLFF.

The sample holds a few counts of this clonotype. The J gene is TRBJ1-4, the V gene TRBV11-2; 9 bases fit TRBD1. The CDR3 has 16 amino acids. Germline CDR1 reads SGHAT; CDR2 reads FQNNGV. The V segment lost 5 bases and the J segment 6 bases; nucleotides outside the gene matches: 10. As DNA, the CDR3 is TGTGCCAGCAGCCCGATCTCGGGACAGGGATATGAAAAACTGTTTTTT. Translated, it gives CASSPISGQGYEKLFF.

This clonotype has more than one count but fewer than ten. V and J are TRBV28 and TRBJ1-1; a weak D match, TRBD1 (6 bases). V shed 4 bases and J shed 1 base, with 16 bases lying between them. The CDR3 spans 16 residues. Germline values: CDR1 MDHEN, CDR2 SYDVKM. The CDR3 nucleotides are TGTGCCAGCAGTTCAAATTTGGGGGCGGGGAACACTGAAGCTTTCTTT. Its translation: CASSSNLGAGNTEAFF.